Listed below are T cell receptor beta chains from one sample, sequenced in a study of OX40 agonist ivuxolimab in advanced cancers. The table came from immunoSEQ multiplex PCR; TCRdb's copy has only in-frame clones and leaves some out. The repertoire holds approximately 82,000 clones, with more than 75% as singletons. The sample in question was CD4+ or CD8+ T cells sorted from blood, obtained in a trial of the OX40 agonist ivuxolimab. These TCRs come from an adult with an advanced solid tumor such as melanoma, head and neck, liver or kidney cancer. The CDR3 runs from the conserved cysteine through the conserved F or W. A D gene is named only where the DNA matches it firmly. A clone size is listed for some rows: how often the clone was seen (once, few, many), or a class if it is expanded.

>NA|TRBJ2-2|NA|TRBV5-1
CASSWDTTNTGELFF
TGCGCCAGCAGCTGGGACACCACGAACACCGGGGAGCTGTTTTTT
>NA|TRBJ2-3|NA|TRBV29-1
CSVGEGTDTQYF
TGCAGCGTCGGAGAGGGCACAGATACGCAGTATTTT
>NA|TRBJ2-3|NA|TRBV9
CASSVELSGVLSDTQYF
TGTGCCAGCAGCGTAGAGTTGTCGGGAGTTCTTTCAGATACGCAGTATTTT
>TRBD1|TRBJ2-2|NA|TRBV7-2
CASSRQGNTGELFF
TGTGCCAGCAGCAGACAGGGGAACACCGGGGAGCTGTTTTTT
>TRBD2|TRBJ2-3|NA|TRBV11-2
CASSPGLDSSTDTQYF
TGTGCCAGCAGCCCTGGACTAGACTCTAGCACAGATACGCAGTATTTT
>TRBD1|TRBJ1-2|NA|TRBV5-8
CASSQDRGLGYTF
TGTGCCAGCAGCCAGGACAGGGGGCTTGGCTACACCTTC
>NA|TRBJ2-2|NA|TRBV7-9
CASSLKQGGTGELFF
TGTGCCAGCAGCTTAAAACAGGGAGGAACCGGGGAGCTGTTTTTT
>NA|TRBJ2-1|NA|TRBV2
CASSWDGSRTNEQFF
TGTGCCAGCAGTTGGGACGGGAGCCGGACAAATGAGCAGTTCTTC
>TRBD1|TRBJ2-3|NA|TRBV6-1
CATRQGAEDTQYF
TGTGCCACCAGGCAGGGGGCGGAAGATACGCAGTATTTT
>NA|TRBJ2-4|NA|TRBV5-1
CASSLSPFVDIQYF
TGCGCCAGCAGCCTGTCACCTTTCGTCGACATTCAGTACTTC
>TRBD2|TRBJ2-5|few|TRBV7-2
CASRTSGQTQETQYF
TGTGCCAGCAGAACTAGCGGGCAAACCCAAGAGACCCAGTACTTC
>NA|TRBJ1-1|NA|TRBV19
CASSIGQAGTEAFF
TGTGCCAGTAGTATAGGACAGGCGGGCACTGAAGCTTTCTTT
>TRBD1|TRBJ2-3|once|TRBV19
CASSRGQGSTDTQYF
TGTGCCAGTAGCAGGGGACAGGGGAGCACAGATACGCAGTATTTT
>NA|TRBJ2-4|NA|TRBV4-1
CASSQEGGGPAKNIQYF
TGCGCCAGCAGCCAAGAGGGAGGGGGCCCAGCCAAAAACATTCAGTACTTC
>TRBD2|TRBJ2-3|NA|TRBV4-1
CASSRQRREPDTQYF
TGCGCCAGCAGCCGCCAAAGGCGGGAGCCAGATACGCAGTATTTT
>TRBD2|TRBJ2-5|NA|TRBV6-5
CASSTGLAGETQYF
TGTGCCAGCAGTACTGGACTAGCGGGAGAGACCCAGTACTTC
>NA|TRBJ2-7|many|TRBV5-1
CASSVGTEAEQYF
TGCGCCAGCAGCGTCGGGACTGAGGCCGAGCAGTACTTC
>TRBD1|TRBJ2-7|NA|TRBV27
CASSVTDRVSEQYF
TGTGCCAGCAGTGTGACGGACAGGGTTTCCGAGCAGTACTTC
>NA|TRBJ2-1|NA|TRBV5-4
CASSPKQTGNYNEQFF
TGTGCCAGCAGCCCCAAGCAGACAGGCAATTACAATGAGCAGTTCTTC
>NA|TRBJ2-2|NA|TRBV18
CASSPPPGITGELFF
TGTGCCAGCTCACCACCTCCGGGTATCACCGGGGAGCTGTTTTTT
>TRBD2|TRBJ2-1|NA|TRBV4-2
CASSQDFGTSVNEQFF
TGTGCCAGCAGCCAAGATTTTGGGACTAGCGTGAATGAGCAGTTCTTC
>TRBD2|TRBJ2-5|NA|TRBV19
CASSGRTSGRAGETQYF
TGTGCCAGTAGTGGCCGGACTAGCGGGAGGGCCGGGGAGACCCAGTACTTC
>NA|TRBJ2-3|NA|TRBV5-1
CASTPTGITSTDTQYF
TGCGCCAGCACACCAACAGGGATCACTAGCACAGATACGCAGTATTTT
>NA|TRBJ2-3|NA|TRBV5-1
CASSLGRTLGDTQYF
TGCGCCAGCAGCTTGGGTCGTACCCTCGGAGATACGCAGTATTTT
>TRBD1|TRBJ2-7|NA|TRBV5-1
CASRWDRGYEQYF
TGCGCCAGCCGTTGGGACAGGGGTTACGAGCAGTACTTC
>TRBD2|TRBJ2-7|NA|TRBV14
CASKLASGSGEQYF
TGTGCCAGCAAGTTGGCTAGCGGGAGTGGGGAGCAGTACTTC
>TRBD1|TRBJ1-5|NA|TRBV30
CAWRSDRGFRQPQHF
TGTGCCTGGAGGTCGGACAGGGGGTTTCGTCAGCCCCAGCATTTT